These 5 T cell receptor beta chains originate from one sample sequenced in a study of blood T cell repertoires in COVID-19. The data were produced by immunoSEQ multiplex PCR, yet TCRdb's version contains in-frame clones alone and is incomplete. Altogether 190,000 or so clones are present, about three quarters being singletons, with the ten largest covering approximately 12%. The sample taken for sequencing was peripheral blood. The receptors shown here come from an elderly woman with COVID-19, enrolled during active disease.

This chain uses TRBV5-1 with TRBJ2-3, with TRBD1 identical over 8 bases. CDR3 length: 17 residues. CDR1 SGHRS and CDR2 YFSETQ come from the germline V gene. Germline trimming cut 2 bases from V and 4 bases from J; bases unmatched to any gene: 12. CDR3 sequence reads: CASSFGRGRRSPDTQYF. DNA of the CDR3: TGCGCCAGCAGCTTTGGCAGGGGGCGACGAAGTCCAGATACGCAGTATTTT. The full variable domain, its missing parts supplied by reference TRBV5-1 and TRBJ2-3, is KAGVTQTPRYLIKTRGQQVTLSCSPISGHRSVSWYQQTPGQGLQFLFEYFSETQRNKGNFPGRFSGRQFSNSRSEMNVSTLELGDSALYLCASSFGRGRRSPDTQYFGPGTRLTVL.

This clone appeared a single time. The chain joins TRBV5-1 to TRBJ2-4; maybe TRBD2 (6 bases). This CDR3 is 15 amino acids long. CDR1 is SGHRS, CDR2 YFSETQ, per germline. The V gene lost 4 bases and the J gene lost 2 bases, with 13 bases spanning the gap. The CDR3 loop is CASSTGTDTKNIQYF. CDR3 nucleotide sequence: TGCGCCAGCAGCACCGGGACTGACACCAAAAACATTCAGTACTTC.

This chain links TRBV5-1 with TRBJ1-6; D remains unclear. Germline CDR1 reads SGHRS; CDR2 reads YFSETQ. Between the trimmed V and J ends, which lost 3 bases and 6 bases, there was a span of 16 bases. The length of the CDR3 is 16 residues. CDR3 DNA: TGCGCCAGCAGCTGGAGGTCCGGGATGGGTAATTCACCCCTCCACTTT. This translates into CASSWRSGMGNSPLHF. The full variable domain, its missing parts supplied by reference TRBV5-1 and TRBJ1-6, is KAGVTQTPRYLIKTRGQQVTLSCSPISGHRSVSWYQQTPGQGLQFLFEYFSETQRNKGNFPGRFSGRQFSNSRSEMNVSTLELGDSALYLCASSWRSGMGNSPLHFGNGTRLTVT.

The CDR3 nucleotides are TGTGCCTGGAGTCGACTAGCGGGGGGATACGAGCAGTACTTC. Protein sequence: CAWSRLAGGYEQYF. The chain links TRBV30 to TRBJ2-7; 13 bases match TRBD2. The V segment lost 2 bases and the J segment 4 bases; nucleotides outside the gene matches: 2. This CDR3 is 14 amino acids long. Germline V gene lookup returns CDR1 GTSNPN and CDR2 SVGIG (reference sequence).

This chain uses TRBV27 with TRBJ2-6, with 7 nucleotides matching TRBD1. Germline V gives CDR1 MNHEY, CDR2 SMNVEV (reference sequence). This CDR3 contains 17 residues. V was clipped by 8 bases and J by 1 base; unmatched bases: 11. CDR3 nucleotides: TGTGCCAGCCGATTACAGGGGCCCATTTCTGGGGCCAACGTCCTGACTTTC. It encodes CASRLQGPISGANVLTF.